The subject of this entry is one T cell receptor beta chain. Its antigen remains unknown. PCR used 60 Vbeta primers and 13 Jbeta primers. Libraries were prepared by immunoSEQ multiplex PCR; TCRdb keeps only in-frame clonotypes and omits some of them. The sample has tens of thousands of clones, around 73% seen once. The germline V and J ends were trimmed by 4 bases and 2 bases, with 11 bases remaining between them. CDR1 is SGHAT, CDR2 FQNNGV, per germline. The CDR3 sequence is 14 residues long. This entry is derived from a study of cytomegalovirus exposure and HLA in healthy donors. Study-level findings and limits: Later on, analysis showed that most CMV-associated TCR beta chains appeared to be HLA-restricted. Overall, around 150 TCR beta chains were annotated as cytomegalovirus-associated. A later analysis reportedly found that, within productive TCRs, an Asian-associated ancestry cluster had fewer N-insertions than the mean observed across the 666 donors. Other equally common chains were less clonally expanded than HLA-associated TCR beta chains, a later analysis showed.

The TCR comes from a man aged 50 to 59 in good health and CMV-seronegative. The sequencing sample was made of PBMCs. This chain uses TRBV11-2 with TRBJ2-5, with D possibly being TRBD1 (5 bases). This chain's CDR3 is CASSSRQQQETQYF. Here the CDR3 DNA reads TGTGCCAGCAGCTCCAGACAGCAACAAGAGACCCAGTACTTC.